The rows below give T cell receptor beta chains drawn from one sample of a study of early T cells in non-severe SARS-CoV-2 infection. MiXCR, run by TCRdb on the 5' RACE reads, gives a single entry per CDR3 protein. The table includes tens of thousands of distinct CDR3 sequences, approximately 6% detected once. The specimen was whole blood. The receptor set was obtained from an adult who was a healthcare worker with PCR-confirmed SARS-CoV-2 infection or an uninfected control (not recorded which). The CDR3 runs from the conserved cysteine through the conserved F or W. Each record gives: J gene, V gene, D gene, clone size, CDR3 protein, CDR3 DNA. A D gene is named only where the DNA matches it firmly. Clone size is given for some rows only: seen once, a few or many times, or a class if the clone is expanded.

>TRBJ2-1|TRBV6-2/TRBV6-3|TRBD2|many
CASSYSGGSYNEQFF
TGTGCCAGCAGTTATAGCGGGGGGTCCTACAATGAGCAGTTCTTC
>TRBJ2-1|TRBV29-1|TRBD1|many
CSVEGQGAIEQFF
TGCAGCGTTGAAGGGCAGGGGGCCATTGAGCAGTTCTTC
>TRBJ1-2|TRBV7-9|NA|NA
CASSPTSGDYGYTF
TGTGCCAGCAGCCCCACGTCAGGGGACTATGGCTACACCTTC
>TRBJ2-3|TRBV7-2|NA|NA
CASRREAPNTQYF
TGTGCCAGCAGAAGGGAGGCCCCCAATACGCAGTATTTT
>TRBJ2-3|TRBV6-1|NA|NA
CASSATRSGVDTQYF
TGTGCCAGCAGTGCAACTAGATCTGGAGTGGATACGCAGTATTTT
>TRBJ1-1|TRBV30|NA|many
CAWRGTSNTEAFF
TGTGCCTGGAGGGGGACCTCGAACACTGAAGCTTTCTTT
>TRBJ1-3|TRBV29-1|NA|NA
CSVEDLHGRSGNTIYF
TGCAGCGTTGAAGATCTCCACGGGCGCTCTGGAAACACCATATATTTT
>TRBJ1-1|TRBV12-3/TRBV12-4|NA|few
CASSLRVGGEAFF
TGTGCCAGCAGTTTAAGGGTCGGCGGTGAAGCTTTCTTT
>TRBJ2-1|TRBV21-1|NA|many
CASSKVTSGGLNNEQFF
TGTGCCAGCAGCAAAGTGACTAGCGGGGGCCTCAACAATGAGCAGTTCTTC
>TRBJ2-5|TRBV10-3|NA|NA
CAISREYQETQYF
TGTGCCATCAGCCGAGAGTACCAAGAGACCCAGTACTTC
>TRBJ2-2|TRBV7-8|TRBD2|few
CASSPRLAGEYGGELFF
TGTGCCAGCAGCCCCCGACTAGCGGGAGAGTATGGCGGGGAGCTGTTTTTT
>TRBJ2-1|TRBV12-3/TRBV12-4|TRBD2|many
CASSPGGGDEQFF
TGTGCCAGCAGCCCCGGCGGGGGGGATGAGCAGTTCTTC
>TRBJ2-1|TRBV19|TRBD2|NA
CASKERGRRYNEQFF
TGTGCCAGCAAAGAGCGGGGGCGACGATACAATGAGCAGTTCTTC
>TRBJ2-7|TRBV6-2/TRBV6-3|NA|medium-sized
CASSYGGFYEQYF
TGTGCCAGCAGTTACGGGGGTTTCTACGAGCAGTACTTC
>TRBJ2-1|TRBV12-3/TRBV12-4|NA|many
CASSERPATDRSSYNEQFF
TGTGCCAGCAGTGAAAGGCCGGCTACAGACAGAAGCTCCTACAATGAGCAGTTCTTC
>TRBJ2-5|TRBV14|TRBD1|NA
CASSPGTGMSQETQYF
TGTGCCAGCAGTCCCGGGACAGGGATGAGTCAAGAGACCCAGTACTTC
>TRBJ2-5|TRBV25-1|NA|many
CASGGQREETQYF
TGTGCCAGCGGAGGACAGAGGGAAGAGACCCAGTACTTC
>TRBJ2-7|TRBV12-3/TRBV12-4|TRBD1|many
CASSLGQNYEQYF
TGTGCCAGCAGTTTGGGACAGAACTACGAGCAGTACTTC
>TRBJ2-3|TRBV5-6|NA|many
CASSLKLGAGTTDTQYF
TGTGCCAGCAGCTTGAAGTTGGGGGCCGGGACCACAGATACGCAGTATTTT
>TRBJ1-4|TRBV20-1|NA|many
CSASTDATNEKLFF
TGCAGTGCATCGACGGATGCAACTAATGAAAAACTGTTTTTT
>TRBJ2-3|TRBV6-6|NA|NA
CASSPQWPDTQYF
TGTGCCAGCAGCCCCCAATGGCCAGATACGCAGTATTTT
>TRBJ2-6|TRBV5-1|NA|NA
CASSLEPLGGSGANVLTF
TGCGCCAGCAGCTTGGAGCCCCTTGGGGGGTCTGGGGCCAACGTCCTGACTTTC
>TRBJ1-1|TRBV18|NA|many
CASSAGVNTEAFF
TGTGCCAGCTCAGCGGGTGTGAACACTGAAGCTTTCTTT
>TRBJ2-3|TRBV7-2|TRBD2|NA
CASSSTSGRADTQYF
TGTGCCAGCAGCTCGACTAGCGGGAGAGCAGATACGCAGTATTTT
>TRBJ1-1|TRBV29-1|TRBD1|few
CSAERQGNTEAFF
TGCAGCGCCGAACGACAGGGGAACACTGAAGCTTTCTTT
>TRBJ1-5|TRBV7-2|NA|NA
CASAPGGSSNQPQHF
TGTGCCAGCGCACCGGGGGGATCTAGCAATCAGCCCCAGCATTTT
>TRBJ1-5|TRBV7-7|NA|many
CASSMGLHQPQHF
TGTGCCAGCAGCATGGGTCTTCATCAGCCCCAGCATTTT
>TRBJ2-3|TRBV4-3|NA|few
CASSQDWRASSSTDTQYF
TGCGCCAGCAGCCAAGATTGGCGAGCGAGTTCTAGCACAGATACGCAGTATTTT
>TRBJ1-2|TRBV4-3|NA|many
CASSQDIVTQIYGYTF
TGCGCCAGCAGCCAAGATATAGTCACCCAGATATATGGCTACACCTTC
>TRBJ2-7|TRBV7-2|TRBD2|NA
CASSSPGLAGQSYEQYF
TGTGCCAGCAGCTCGCCTGGACTAGCGGGCCAATCCTACGAGCAGTACTTC
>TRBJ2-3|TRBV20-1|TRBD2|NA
CSARTSPADTQYF
TGCAGTGCCAGGACTAGCCCGGCAGATACGCAGTATTTT
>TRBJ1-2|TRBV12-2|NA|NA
CDFRGRYGYTF
TGTGATTTCCGGGGCCGCTATGGCTACACCTTC
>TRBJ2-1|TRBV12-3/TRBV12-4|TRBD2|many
CASTTSGRYNEQFF
TGTGCCAGCACAACTAGCGGGAGGTACAATGAGCAGTTCTTC
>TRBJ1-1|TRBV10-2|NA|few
CASSPGTALEAFF
TGCGCCAGCAGCCCCGGGACGGCGCTGGAAGCTTTCTTT
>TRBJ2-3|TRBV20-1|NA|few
CSAVSSTDTQYF
TGCAGTGCCGTGTCAAGTACAGATACGCAGTATTTT
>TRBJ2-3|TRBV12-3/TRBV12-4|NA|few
CASSLFGGPPDTQYF
TGTGCCAGCAGTTTATTCGGGGGGCCGCCAGATACGCAGTATTTT
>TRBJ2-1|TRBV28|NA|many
CASRGQLNEQFF
TGTGCCAGCAGGGGGCAGCTCAATGAGCAGTTCTTC
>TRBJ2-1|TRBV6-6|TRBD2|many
CASHLAGVRSSYNEQFF
TGTGCCAGCCACCTAGCGGGAGTAAGGAGCTCCTACAATGAGCAGTTCTTC
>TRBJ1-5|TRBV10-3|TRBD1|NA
CAISETGVDQPQHF
TGTGCCATCAGTGAAACAGGGGTCGACCAGCCCCAGCATTTT
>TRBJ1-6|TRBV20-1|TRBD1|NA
CSATGQGGSYNSPLHF
TGCAGTGCTACCGGACAGGGAGGGTCCTATAATTCACCCCTCCACTTT